A single sample gave rise to the 9 T cell receptor beta chains below, sequenced in a study of T cells in Graves' hyperthyroidism and ophthalmopathy. RNA transcripts gave rise to amplified TCR beta CDR3 regions. The HTBI primer set drove a first-round RT-PCR of the TCR CDR3. MiXCR was run by TCRdb on the multiplex PCR reads, yielding one entry per CDR3 protein. This repertoire shows under 350,000 distinct CDR3 sequences, 15% to 20% found once; its top ten account for 49%. Sequencing was done on a sample of blood. These receptors came from a woman between 50 and 59 years old with Graves' hyperthyroidism.

This clonotype was picked up many times. CDR3 loop: CASSQQGSYNEQFF. CDR3 sequence (DNA): TGCGCCAGCAGCCAACAGGGCTCCTACAATGAGCAGTTCTTC. The V gene is TRBV5-1, the J gene TRBJ2-1; the D gene is possibly TRBD1 (6 bases). Between the trimmed V and J ends, which lost 4 bases and 0 bases, there was a span of 8 bases. This CDR3 has 14 amino acids. Germline CDR1 SGHRS, CDR2 YFSETQ.

This clonotype showed up just a few times. This rearrangement joins TRBV19 to TRBJ1-1; TRBD1 is a possible D gene (5 bases). This CDR3 comprises 14 residues. Germline CDR1 and CDR2: LNHDA and SQIVND (reference sequence). V lost 0 bases to trimming and J lost 4 bases, with 9 bases between them. CDR3 bases: TGTGCCAGTAGTATAGAGAGGGGAGGCACTGAAGCTTTCTTT. It yields the protein CASSIERGGTEAFF.

This clonotype has just one count. V usage is TRBV16 and J usage is TRBJ1-2, with 8 bases matching TRBD1. The CDR3 loop spans 14 amino acids. Germline loops: CDR1 KGHSY, CDR2 FQNENV. The J segment lost 4 bases and the V segment lost 2 bases, leaving 3 bases of the junction unmatched. CDR3 nucleotides: TGTGCCAGCAGCCAAGGACAGGGCAGCTATGGCTACACCTTC. This translates into CASSQGQGSYGYTF.

This clonotype was seen at least ten times. The V and J genes are TRBV2 and TRBJ1-1; TRBD1 agrees at 9 bases. CDR3 length: 19 amino acids. Germline CDR1 and CDR2: SNHLY and FYNNEI. V shed 4 bases, J shed 0 bases, and the junction held 15 bases outside the gene matches. The CDR3: CASSVRDLRTGVMNTEAFF. DNA for the CDR3: TGTGCCAGCAGTGTGAGGGACCTAAGGACAGGGGTAATGAACACTGAAGCTTTCTTT.

This clonotype was counted many times. V usage is TRBV2 and J usage is TRBJ1-1, with D unclear. This CDR3 has 11 amino acids. Germline V gives CDR1 SNHLY, CDR2 FYNNEI. V was pared by 8 bases and J by 1 base, with 5 bases between. The chain's CDR3 is CASLKNTEAFF. The CDR3 DNA follows: TGTGCCAGCCTCAAGAACACTGAAGCTTTCTTT. The variable domain in full, with the rest retrieved from reference TRBV2 and TRBJ1-1, is EPEVTQTPSHQVTQMGQEVILRCVPISNHLYFYWYRQILGQKVEFLVSFYNNEISEKSEIFDDQFSVERPDGSNFTLKIRSTKLEDSAMYFCASLKNTEAFFGQGTRLTVV.

The gene calls are TRBV28 and TRBJ2-4; the D gene is possibly TRBD2 (5 bases). V lost 4 bases, J lost 7 bases, and 11 bases lay in between. CDR1 and CDR2 (germline): MDHEN, SYDVKM. The CDR3 is 13 amino acids. CDR3 residues: CASSSSLVNIQYF. The CDR3 region has the DNA TGTGCCAGCAGTTCCTCACTAGTTAACATTCAGTACTTC.

This clonotype was seen at least ten times. The CDR3 sequence: CASSGESGYSNQPQHF. CDR3 sequence (DNA): TGTGCCAGCAGTGGGGAGTCGGGGTATAGCAATCAGCCCCAGCATTTT. V is TRBV2 and J is TRBJ1-5; D not resolved. V lost 4 bases and J lost 0, with 13 bases in between. In germline, CDR1 is SNHLY, CDR2 FYNNEI. The CDR3 has 16 residues.

This clonotype was detected many times. The rearrangement links TRBV29-1 to TRBJ2-3; D is unclear. Germline CDR1 is SQVTM and CDR2 is ANQGSEA. The CDR3 runs 15 residues. The germline V and J ends were trimmed by 0 bases and 1 base, with 11 bases remaining between them. In DNA, the CDR3 is TGCAGCGTTGAAGACGGCCTCCAAGGCACAGATACGCAGTATTTT. This gives the protein CSVEDGLQGTDTQYF.

This clonotype was picked up many times. The genes are TRBV2 and TRBJ2-5, with 11 bases aligning to TRBD1. Germline V gene data show CDR1 as SNHLY and CDR2 as FYNNEI. The CDR3 length is 17 residues. Trimming removed 7 bases from V and 5 bases from J; junction bases left unmatched: 15. CDR3 residues: CASNRGRRDRGKETQYF. CDR3 in DNA: TGTGCCAGCAACCGGGGCCGCCGGGACAGGGGGAAGGAGACCCAGTACTTC.